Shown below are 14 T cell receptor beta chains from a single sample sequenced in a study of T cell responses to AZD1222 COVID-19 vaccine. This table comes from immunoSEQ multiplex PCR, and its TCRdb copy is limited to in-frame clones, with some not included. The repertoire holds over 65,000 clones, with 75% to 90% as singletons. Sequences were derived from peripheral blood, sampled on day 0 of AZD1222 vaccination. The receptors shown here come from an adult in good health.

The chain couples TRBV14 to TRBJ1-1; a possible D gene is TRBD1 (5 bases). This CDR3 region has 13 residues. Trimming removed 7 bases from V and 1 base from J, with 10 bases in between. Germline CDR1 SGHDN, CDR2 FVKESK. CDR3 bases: TGTGCCAGCACAGGGTGGGAGAACACTGAAGCTTTCTTT. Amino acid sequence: CASTGWENTEAFF.

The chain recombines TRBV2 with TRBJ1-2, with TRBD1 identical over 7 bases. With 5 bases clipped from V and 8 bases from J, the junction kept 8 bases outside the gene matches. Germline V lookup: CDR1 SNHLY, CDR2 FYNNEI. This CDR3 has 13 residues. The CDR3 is CASSRRQGGGYTF. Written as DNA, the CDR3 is TGTGCCAGCAGTCGGCGACAGGGTGGCGGCTACACCTTC.

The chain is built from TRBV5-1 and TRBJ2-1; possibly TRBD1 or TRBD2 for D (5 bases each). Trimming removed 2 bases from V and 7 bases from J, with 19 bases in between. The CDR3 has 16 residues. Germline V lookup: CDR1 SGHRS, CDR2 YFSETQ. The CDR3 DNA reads TGCGCCAGCAGCTTCTCCAGTGGGGGTCCCTGGAATGAGCAGTTCTTC. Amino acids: CASSFSSGGPWNEQFF.

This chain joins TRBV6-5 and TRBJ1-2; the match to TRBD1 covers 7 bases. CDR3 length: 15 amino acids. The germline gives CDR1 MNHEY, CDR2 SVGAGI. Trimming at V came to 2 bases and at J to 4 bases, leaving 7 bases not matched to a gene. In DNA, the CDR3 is TGTGCCAGCAGTTACGGCCCAGGGGGGAGCTATGGCTACACCTTC. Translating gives CASSYGPGGSYGYTF.

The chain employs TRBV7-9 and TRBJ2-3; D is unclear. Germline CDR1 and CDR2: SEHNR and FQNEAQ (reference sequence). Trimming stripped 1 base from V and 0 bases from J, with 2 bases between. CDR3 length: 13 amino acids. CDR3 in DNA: TGTGCCAGCAGCTTAGGGAGCACAGATACGCAGTATTTT. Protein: CASSLGSTDTQYF.

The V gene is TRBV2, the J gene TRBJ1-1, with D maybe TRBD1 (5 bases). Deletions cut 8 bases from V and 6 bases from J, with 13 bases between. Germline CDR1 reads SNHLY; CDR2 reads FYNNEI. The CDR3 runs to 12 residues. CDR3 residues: CASGTLGPEAFF. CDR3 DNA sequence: TGTGCCAGCGGGACGTTGGGGCCTGAAGCTTTCTTT.

CDR3 bases: TGTGCCAGCTCAGAACGACGGGACTCCTACGAGCAGTACTTC. Translating it yields CASSERRDSYEQYF. V gene TRBV18 combines with J gene TRBJ2-7; D perhaps matches TRBD2 (5 bases). The V and J ends lost 5 bases and 0 bases respectively, with 11 bases between them. Germline V gene lookup returns CDR1 KGHSH and CDR2 LQKENI. The CDR3 has 14 residues.

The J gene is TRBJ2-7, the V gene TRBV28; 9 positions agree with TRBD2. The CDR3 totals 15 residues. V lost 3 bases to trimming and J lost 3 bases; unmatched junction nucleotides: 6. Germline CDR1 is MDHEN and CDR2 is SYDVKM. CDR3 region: CASSFAGGVYYEQYF. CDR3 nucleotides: TGTGCCAGCAGTTTTGCGGGGGGGGTATACTACGAGCAGTACTTC.

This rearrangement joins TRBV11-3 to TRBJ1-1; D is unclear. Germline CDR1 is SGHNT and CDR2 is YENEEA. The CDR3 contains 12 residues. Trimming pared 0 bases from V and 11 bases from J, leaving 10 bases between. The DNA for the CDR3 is TGTGCCAGCAGCTTAGAGGACGGAAGCGCTTTCTTT. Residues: CASSLEDGSAFF.

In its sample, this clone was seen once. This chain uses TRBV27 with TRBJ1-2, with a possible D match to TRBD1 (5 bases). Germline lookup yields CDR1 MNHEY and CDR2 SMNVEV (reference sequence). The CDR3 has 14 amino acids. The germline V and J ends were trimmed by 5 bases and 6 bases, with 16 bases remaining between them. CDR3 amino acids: CASSPTHRSDGYTF. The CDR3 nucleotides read TGTGCCAGCAGTCCCACCCACAGGTCAGATGGCTACACCTTC.

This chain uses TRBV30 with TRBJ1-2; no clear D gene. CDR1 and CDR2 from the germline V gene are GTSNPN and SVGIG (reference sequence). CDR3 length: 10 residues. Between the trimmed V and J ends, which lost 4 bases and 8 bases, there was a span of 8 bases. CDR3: CAWKGLGYTF. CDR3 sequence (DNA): TGTGCCTGGAAAGGGTTGGGCTACACCTTC.

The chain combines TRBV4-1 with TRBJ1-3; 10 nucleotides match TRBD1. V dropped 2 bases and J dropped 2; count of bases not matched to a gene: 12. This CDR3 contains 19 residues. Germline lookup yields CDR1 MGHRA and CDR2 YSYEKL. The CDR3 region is CASSQPTRTGGTPGNTIYF. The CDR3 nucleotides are TGCGCCAGCAGCCAACCTACCCGGACAGGGGGAACCCCTGGAAACACCATATATTTT.

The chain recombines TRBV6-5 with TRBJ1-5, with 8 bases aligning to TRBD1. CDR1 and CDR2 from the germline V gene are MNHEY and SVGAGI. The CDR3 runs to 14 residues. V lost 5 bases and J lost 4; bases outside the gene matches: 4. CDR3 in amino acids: CASSPQGGNQPQHF. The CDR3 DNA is TGTGCCAGCAGTCCACAGGGGGGTAATCAGCCCCAGCATTTT.

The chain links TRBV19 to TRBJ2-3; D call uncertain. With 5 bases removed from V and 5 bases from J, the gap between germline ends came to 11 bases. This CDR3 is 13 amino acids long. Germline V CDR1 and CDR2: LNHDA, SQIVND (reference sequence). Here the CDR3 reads CASSPWWGDTQYF. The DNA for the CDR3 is TGTGCCAGTAGTCCATGGTGGGGAGATACGCAGTATTTT.